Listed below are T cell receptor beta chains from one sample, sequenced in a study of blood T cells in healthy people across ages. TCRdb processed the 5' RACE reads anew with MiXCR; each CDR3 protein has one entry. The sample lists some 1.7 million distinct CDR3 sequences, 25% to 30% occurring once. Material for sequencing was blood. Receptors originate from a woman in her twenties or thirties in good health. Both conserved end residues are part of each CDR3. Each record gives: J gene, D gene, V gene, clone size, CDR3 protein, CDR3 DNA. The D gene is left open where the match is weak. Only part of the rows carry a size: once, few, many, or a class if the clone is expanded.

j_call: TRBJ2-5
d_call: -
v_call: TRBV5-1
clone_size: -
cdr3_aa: CASSYLLEGETQYF
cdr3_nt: TGCGCCAGCAGCTATTTACTGGAGGGGGAGACCCAGTACTTC

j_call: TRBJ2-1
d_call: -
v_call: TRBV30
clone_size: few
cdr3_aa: CAWKRGVNEQFF
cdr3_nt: TGTGCCTGGAAGAGGGGGGTTAATGAGCAGTTCTTC

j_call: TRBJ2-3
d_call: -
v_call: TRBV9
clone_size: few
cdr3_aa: CASSRLDSITDTQYF
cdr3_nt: TGTGCCAGCAGCCGACTGGACAGTATCACAGATACGCAGTATTTT

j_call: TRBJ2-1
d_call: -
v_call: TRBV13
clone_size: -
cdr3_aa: CASSLPQGFRSYNEQFF
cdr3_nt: TGTGCCAGCAGCTTACCTCAGGGGTTTCGCTCCTACAATGAGCAGTTCTTC

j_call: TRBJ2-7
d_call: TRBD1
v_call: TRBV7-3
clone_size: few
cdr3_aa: CASSFSGTGAASPEYEQYF
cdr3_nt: TGTGCCAGCAGCTTCTCCGGGACAGGGGCCGCATCACCAGAATACGAGCAGTACTTC

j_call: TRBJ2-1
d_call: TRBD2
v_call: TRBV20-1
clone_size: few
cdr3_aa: CSALHRGGRGEQFF
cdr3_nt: TGCAGTGCGTTACACCGGGGGGGCCGGGGGGAGCAGTTCTTC

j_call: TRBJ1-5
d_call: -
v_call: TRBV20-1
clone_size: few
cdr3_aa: CSASQGRGNQPQHF
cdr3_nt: TGCAGTGCTAGCCAGGGACGAGGCAATCAGCCCCAGCATTTT

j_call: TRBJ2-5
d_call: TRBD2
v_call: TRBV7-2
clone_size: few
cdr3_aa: CASSRPLAGEETQYF
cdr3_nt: TGTGCCAGCAGCCGACCGCTAGCGGGTGAGGAGACCCAGTACTTC

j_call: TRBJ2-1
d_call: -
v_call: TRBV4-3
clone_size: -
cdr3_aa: CARSQDGKGMNEQFF
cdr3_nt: TGCGCCCGCAGCCAAGATGGAAAGGGGATGAATGAGCAGTTCTTC

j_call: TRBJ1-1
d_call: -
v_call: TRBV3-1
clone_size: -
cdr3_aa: CASSLRGALRNTEAFF
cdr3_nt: TGTGCCAGCAGCTTACGGGGGGCGCTCCGGAACACTGAAGCTTTCTTT

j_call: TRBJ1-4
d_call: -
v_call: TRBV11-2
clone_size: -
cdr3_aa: CASRGRGEKLFF
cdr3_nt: TGTGCCAGCAGAGGAAGAGGGGAAAAACTGTTTTTT

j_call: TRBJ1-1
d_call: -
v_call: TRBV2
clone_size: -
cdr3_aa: CVSRKVAVEAFF
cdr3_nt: TGTGTCAGCAGAAAGGTCGCAGTTGAAGCTTTCTTT

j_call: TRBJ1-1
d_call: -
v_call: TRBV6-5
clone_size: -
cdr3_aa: CASNKGGYTEAFF
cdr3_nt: TGTGCCAGCAACAAAGGGGGGTACACTGAAGCTTTCTTT

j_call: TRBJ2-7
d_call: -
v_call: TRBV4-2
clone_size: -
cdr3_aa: CASSRGLLGSYEQYF
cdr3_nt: TGTGCCAGCAGCCGGGGGCTGCTCGGCTCCTACGAGCAGTACTTC

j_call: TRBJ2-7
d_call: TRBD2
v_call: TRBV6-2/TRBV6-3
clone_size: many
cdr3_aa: CASSYSTSGSSYEQYF
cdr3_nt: TGTGCCAGCAGTTACTCGACTAGCGGGAGTTCGTACGAGCAGTACTTC

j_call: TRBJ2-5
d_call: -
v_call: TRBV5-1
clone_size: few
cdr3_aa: CASAEGRKETQYF
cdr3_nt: TGCGCCAGCGCAGAGGGCAGAAAAGAGACCCAGTACTTC

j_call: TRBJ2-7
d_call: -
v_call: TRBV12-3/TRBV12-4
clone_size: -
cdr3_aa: CASSLAPYLRGAPYEQYF
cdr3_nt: TGTGCCAGCAGTTTAGCACCCTACCTCAGGGGGGCCCCCTACGAGCAGTACTTC

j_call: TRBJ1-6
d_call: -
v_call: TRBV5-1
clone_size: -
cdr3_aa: CASSLYGGGAAYNSPLHF
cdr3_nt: TGCGCCAGCAGCTTGTACGGCGGCGGGGCAGCTTATAATTCACCCCTCCACTTT

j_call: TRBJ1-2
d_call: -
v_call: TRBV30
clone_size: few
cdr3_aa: CAWSEGYGYTF
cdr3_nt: TGTGCCTGGAGCGAGGGCTATGGCTACACCTTC

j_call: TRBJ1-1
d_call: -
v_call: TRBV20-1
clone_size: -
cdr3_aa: CSARAPVDIEAFF
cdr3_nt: TGCAGTGCTAGAGCCCCAGTGGATATCGAGGCTTTCTTT

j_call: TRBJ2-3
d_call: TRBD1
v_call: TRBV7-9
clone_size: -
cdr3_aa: CASSFTGGLGTDTQYF
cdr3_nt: TGTGCCAGCAGCTTTACAGGGGGCCTTGGCACAGATACGCAGTATTTT

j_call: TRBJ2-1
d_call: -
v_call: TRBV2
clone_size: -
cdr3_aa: CASSDRLLSRYNEQFF
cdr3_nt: TGTGCCAGCAGTGACCGACTCCTCTCCCGATACAATGAGCAGTTCTTC

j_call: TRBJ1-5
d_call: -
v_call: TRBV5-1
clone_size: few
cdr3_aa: CASSVEPFQPQHF
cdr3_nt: TGCGCCAGCAGCGTGGAGCCCTTTCAGCCCCAGCATTTT

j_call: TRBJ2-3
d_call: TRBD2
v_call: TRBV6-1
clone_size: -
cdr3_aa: CASDKREGADTQYF
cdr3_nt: TGTGCCAGCGATAAGCGGGAGGGTGCAGATACGCAGTATTTT

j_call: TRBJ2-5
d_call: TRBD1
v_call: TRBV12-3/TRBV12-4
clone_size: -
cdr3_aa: CASSHTGTGKETQYF
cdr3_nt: TGTGCCAGCAGCCACACCGGGACAGGGAAAGAGACCCAGTACTTC

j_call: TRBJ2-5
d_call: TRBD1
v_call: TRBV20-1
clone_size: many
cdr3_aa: CSATRQGARETQYF
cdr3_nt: TGCAGTGCTACCCGACAGGGGGCGCGAGAGACCCAGTACTTC

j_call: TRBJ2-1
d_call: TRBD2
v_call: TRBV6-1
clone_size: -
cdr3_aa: CASRGLAGGSSYNEQFF
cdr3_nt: TGTGCCAGCAGGGGACTAGCGGGAGGTAGCTCCTACAATGAGCAGTTCTTC

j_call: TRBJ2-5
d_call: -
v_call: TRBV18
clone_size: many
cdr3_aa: CASSPATRETQYF
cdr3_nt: TGTGCCAGCTCACCCGCGACTAGGGAGACCCAGTACTTC

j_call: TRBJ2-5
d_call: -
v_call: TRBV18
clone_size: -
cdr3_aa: CASSPPSERETQYF
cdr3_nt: TGTGCCAGCTCACCACCTAGCGAGCGGGAGACCCAGTACTTC

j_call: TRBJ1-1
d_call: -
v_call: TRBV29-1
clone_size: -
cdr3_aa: CSVEGGRGEAFF
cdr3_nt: TGCAGCGTTGAGGGGGGCCGGGGTGAAGCTTTCTTT

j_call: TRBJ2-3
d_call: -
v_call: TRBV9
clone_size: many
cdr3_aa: CASSVEISDTQYF
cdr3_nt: TGTGCCAGCAGCGTGGAGATCTCAGATACGCAGTATTTT

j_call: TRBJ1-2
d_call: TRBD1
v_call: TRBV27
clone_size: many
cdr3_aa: CASSQGTGSVYGYTF
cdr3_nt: TGTGCCAGCAGTCAAGGGACAGGGTCTGTCTATGGCTACACCTTC

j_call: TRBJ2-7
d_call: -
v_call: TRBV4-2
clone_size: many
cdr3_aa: CASSQEGLDYEQYF
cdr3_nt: TGTGCCAGCAGCCAGGAGGGACTGGACTACGAGCAGTACTTC

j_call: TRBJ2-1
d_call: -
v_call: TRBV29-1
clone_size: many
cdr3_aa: CSVDAEQFF
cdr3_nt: TGCAGCGTTGACGCCGAGCAGTTCTTC

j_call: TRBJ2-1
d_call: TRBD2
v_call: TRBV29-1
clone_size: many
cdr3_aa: CSVVRGGGEQFF
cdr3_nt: TGCAGCGTCGTGCGGGGGGGCGGTGAGCAGTTCTTC

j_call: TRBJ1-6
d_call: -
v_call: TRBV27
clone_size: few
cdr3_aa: CASSRIGGDSPLHF
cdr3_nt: TGTGCCAGCAGCCGCATAGGTGGGGATTCACCCCTCCACTTT

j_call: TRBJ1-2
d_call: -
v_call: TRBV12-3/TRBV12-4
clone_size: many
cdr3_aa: CASSFGHGVYGYTF
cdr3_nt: TGTGCCAGCAGTTTCGGACACGGAGTCTATGGCTACACCTTC

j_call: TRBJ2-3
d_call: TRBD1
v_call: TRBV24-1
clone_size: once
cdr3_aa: CATSDPRDSHTDTQYF
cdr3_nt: TGTGCCACCAGTGACCCCCGGGACAGCCACACAGATACGCAGTATTTT

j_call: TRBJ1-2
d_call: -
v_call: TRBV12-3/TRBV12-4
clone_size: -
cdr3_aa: CASSLQGPDGYTF
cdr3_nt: TGTGCCAGCAGTTTACAGGGGCCGGATGGCTACACCTTC

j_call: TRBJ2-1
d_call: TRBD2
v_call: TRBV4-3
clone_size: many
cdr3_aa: CASSQERGSSYNEQFF
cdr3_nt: TGCGCCAGCAGCCAAGAGCGGGGGAGCTCCTACAATGAGCAGTTCTTC

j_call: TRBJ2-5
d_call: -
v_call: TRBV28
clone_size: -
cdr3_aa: CASRPRLARRQETQYF
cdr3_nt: TGTGCCAGCAGGCCCCGATTAGCGCGACGACAAGAGACCCAGTACTTC

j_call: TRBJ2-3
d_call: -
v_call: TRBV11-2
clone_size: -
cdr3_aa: CASSLSHVGDTQYF
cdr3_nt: TGTGCCAGCAGCTTAAGTCACGTGGGAGATACGCAGTATTTT

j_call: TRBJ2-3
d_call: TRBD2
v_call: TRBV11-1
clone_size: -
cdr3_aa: CASSLIGLAGADTQYF
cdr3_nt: TGTGCCAGCAGCTTAATCGGACTAGCGGGAGCAGATACGCAGTATTTT

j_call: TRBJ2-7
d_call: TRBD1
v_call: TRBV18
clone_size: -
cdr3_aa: CASSPQDRVHEQYF
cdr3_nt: TGTGCCAGCTCACCACAGGACAGGGTCCACGAGCAGTACTTC

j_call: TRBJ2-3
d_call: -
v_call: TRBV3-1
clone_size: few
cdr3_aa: CASSPLEGYTDTQYF
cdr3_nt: TGTGCCAGCAGCCCGCTGGAGGGATACACAGATACGCAGTATTTT

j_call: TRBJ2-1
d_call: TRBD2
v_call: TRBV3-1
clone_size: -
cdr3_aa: CASSQDRLAGGSTYNEQFF
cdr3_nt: TGTGCCAGCAGCCAAGATCGACTAGCGGGGGGCTCAACCTACAATGAGCAGTTCTTC

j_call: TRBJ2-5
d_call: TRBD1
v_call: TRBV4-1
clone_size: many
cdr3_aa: CASSQAGTGEKTQYF
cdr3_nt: TGCGCCAGCAGCCAAGCTGGGACAGGGGAAAAGACCCAGTACTTC

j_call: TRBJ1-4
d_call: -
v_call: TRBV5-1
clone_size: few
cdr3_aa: CASSLGAGEEEKLFF
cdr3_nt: TGCGCCAGCAGCTTGGGGGCGGGCGAGGAAGAAAAACTGTTTTTT

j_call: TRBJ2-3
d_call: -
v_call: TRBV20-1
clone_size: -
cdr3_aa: CSARTTILGTDTQYF
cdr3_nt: TGCAGTGCTAGAACTACTATCCTTGGGACAGATACGCAGTATTTT

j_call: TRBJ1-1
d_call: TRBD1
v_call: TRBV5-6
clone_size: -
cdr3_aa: CASSLALTGRRDTEAFF
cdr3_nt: TGTGCCAGCAGCTTGGCGTTGACAGGGAGGAGGGACACTGAAGCTTTCTTT

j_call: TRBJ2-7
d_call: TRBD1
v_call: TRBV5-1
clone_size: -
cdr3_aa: CASSLNTGVSYEQYF
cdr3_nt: TGCGCCAGCAGCTTGAATACAGGGGTCTCCTACGAGCAGTACTTC

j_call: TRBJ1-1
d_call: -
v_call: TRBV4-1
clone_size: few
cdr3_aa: CTSSRAGGNTEAFF
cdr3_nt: TGCACCAGCAGCCGGGCAGGAGGGAACACTGAAGCTTTCTTT

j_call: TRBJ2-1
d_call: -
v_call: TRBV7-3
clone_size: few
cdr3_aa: CASSPTVVASFHEQFF
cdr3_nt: TGTGCCAGCAGCCCAACAGTTGTGGCTAGCTTTCATGAGCAGTTCTTC

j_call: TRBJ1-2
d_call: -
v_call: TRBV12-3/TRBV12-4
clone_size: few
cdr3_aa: CASSFVHYGYTF
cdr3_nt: TGTGCCAGCAGTTTTGTCCACTATGGCTACACCTTC